The 22 T cell receptor beta chains listed next were all sequenced from one sample in a study of shared clonotypes between healthy human individuals. Generated by immunoSEQ multiplex PCR, the TCRdb table keeps only in-frame clones and is missing some. The sample holds roughly 2.5 million clones, around 94% seen once. Source material: naive CD4+ T cells sorted from blood. Subset reported: CD45RA+ positively selected. These receptor sequences come from a man between 18 and 29 years old in good health.

In its sample, this clone was seen once. The rearrangement uses TRBV9 and TRBJ2-1, with a tentative D call TRBD1 (6 bases). Trimming took 4 bases from V and 7 from J, leaving 18 bases between them. The CDR3 extends over 15 amino acids. Germline lookup yields CDR1 SGDLS and CDR2 YYNGEE. The CDR3 nucleotides read TGTGCCAGCAGCCCGCAGGGGATTGAAGGGAATGAGCAGTTCTTC. Encoded protein: CASSPQGIEGNEQFF.

J is TRBJ1-5 and V is TRBV11-2; D not resolved. V lost 6 bases and J lost 4, with 16 bases in between. This CDR3 spans 15 amino acids. The germline gives CDR1 SGHAT, CDR2 FQNNGV. CDR3 sequence: CASRPRTASNQPQHF. CDR3 coding DNA: TGTGCCAGCAGACCAAGGACGGCGAGTAATCAGCCCCAGCATTTT.

This rearrangement joins TRBV9 to TRBJ2-7, with 9 positions matching TRBD2. Germline V gene data show CDR1 as SGDLS and CDR2 as YYNGEE. V shed 3 bases and J 4 bases; nucleotides not matched to a gene: 2. The CDR3 has 13 residues. The chain's CDR3 is CASSASGGYEQYF. CDR3 DNA sequence: TGTGCCAGCAGCGCCAGCGGGGGGTACGAGCAGTACTTC.

The rearrangement uses TRBV28 and TRBJ1-5; tentatively, D is TRBD1 (5 bases). Germline V gives CDR1 MDHEN, CDR2 SYDVKM. V shed 2 bases and J shed 6 bases, with 14 bases lying between them. This CDR3 is 15 amino acids long. The CDR3 is CASSLRQGGGQPQHF. The CDR3 DNA is TGTGCCAGCAGTTTAAGGCAGGGCGGCGGTCAGCCCCAGCATTTT.

The V and J genes are TRBV5-1 and TRBJ2-5, with D hard to call. Per germline, CDR1 SGHRS and CDR2 YFSETQ. There are 13 residues in the CDR3. V dropped 2 bases and J dropped 5 bases, with 10 bases sitting between them. DNA for the CDR3: TGCGCCAGCAGCTTTGGTGGGCTGGAGACCCAGTACTTC. Its translation is CASSFGGLETQYF.

The chain links TRBV15 to TRBJ2-7, with D possibly matching TRBD1 (6 bases). This CDR3 comprises 14 residues. Trimming pared 1 base from V and 3 bases from J, leaving 10 bases between. Looked up from germline, CDR1 is LNHNV and CDR2 is YYDKDF (reference sequence). The CDR3 loop reads CATSRGGDIYEQYF. The CDR3 DNA is TGTGCCACCAGCAGAGGAGGGGACATCTACGAGCAGTACTTC.

Comment on this clone: Other DNA sequences in the same sample also yield this CDR3. This chain joins TRBV30 and TRBJ2-7; 8 nucleotides line up with TRBD2. The CDR3 contains 14 residues. The trim removed 2 bases at V and 1 base at J, leaving 4 bases unmatched. Germline V gene data show CDR1 as GTSNPN and CDR2 as SVGIG (reference sequence). CDR3: CAWSRGGGSYEQYF. CDR3 DNA: TGTGCCTGGAGTCGGGGCGGGGGGTCCTACGAGCAGTACTTC.

The chain has TRBV5-4 and TRBJ1-6; D is undetermined. V lost 6 bases and J 0 bases, leaving 13 bases between the germline ends. Germline V CDR1 and CDR2: SGHNT, YYREEE (reference sequence). The CDR3 extends over 16 amino acids. CDR3 DNA: TGTGCCAGCACCTTCAGGCTCTCCTCCTATAATTCACCCCTCCACTTT. It specifies CASTFRLSSYNSPLHF.

The rearrangement uses TRBV2 and TRBJ2-7, with D possibly TRBD2 on 5 matching bases. Germline lookup yields CDR1 SNHLY and CDR2 FYNNEI. CDR3 length: 17 residues. V lost 2 bases, J lost 3 bases, and 20 bases lay in between. Written as DNA, the CDR3 is TGTGCCAGCAGTGAACTTCATGTCATGAGGGTAGGCTACGAGCAGTACTTC. Residues: CASSELHVMRVGYEQYF.

This sequence joins TRBV30 and TRBJ1-1; D gene uncertain. V lost 0 bases, J lost 10 bases, and 12 bases lay in between. Germline CDR1 GTSNPN, CDR2 SVGIG (reference sequence). The length of the CDR3 is 12 residues. The CDR3 protein is CAWSVLTVGAFF. Written as DNA, the CDR3 is TGTGCCTGGAGTGTACTCACAGTCGGAGCTTTCTTT.

The chain has TRBV10-2 and TRBJ1-1; a weak D match, TRBD1 (6 bases). Germline V gives CDR1 WSHSY, CDR2 SAAADI. The V gene lost 6 bases and the J gene lost 1 base, with 12 bases spanning the gap. The CDR3 has 14 residues. The chain's CDR3 is CASRRQDQNTEAFF. CDR3 DNA: TGCGCCAGCAGAAGACAGGATCAGAACACTGAAGCTTTCTTT.

With regard to this clone: This CDR3 is also generated by other DNA sequences in the sample. V is TRBV28 and J is TRBJ1-1; weak D call: TRBD1 (6 bases). V lost 4 bases and J lost 0, with 9 bases in between. CDR1 is MDHEN, CDR2 SYDVKM, per germline. The CDR3 consists of 14 residues. The CDR3 loop is CASSSQGLNTEAFF. The DNA for the CDR3 is TGTGCCAGCAGTTCACAGGGCCTGAACACTGAAGCTTTCTTT.

The chain carries TRBV11-2 and TRBJ2-7, with D possibly being TRBD1 (6 bases). V was pared by 5 bases and J by 5 bases, with 19 bases between. The V gene's germline CDR1 is SGHAT and CDR2 FQNNGV. The CDR3 consists of 15 residues. Written as DNA, the CDR3 is TGTGCCAGCAGCCAAGTCCCCACCCAGGGGCACGAGCAGTACTTC. Amino acid sequence: CASSQVPTQGHEQYF.

Comment on this clone: Other DNA sequences in this specimen translate into the identical CDR3. The chain is built from TRBV7-2 and TRBJ2-3, with a possible D match to TRBD1 (5 bases). V was pared by 1 base and J by 3 bases, with 11 bases between. The CDR3 is 15 residues long. Germline CDR1 is SGHTA and CDR2 is FQGNSA. The CDR3 loop is CASSLGGAETDTQYF. The CDR3 DNA sequence: TGTGCCAGCAGCTTAGGGGGCGCTGAAACAGATACGCAGTATTTT.

The chain carries TRBV19 and TRBJ2-5, with TRBD2 matching 10 bases. V lost 2 bases to trimming and J lost 3 bases; unmatched junction nucleotides: 6. Per the germline V gene, CDR1 is LNHDA and CDR2 is SQIVND (reference sequence). The CDR3 sequence is 16 residues long. The CDR3 DNA reads as TGTGCCAGTAGTATAAGAACCGGGACTAGCGAAGAGACCCAGTACTTC. Translating gives CASSIRTGTSEETQYF.

Concerning this clone itself: One junction end does not reproduce the germline sequence, and a read error may be involved. The rearrangement links TRBV7-9 to TRBJ1-2; 11 bases line up with TRBD1. CDR1 and CDR2 from the germline V gene are SEHNR and FQNEAQ (reference sequence). The CDR3 runs to 17 residues. In nucleotides, the CDR3 is TGTGCCAGCAGCTATAATACAAATCCGGGACAGGGGGGAGGCTACGCCTTC. It yields the protein CASSYNTNPGQGGGYAF.

A note on this clone: Within the sample, other DNA sequences also encode this same CDR3. The V and J genes are TRBV6-1 and TRBJ1-5; 8 positions match TRBD1. Trimming at V came to 8 bases and at J to 5 bases, leaving 5 bases not matched to a gene. Germline V gene sequence: CDR1 MNHNS, CDR2 SASEGT. The CDR3 runs 13 residues. This CDR3 is CASSPQGDQPQHF. The CDR3 DNA reads as TGTGCCAGCTCCCCACAGGGGGATCAGCCCCAGCATTTT.

On this clone: Other DNA sequences within the sample encode an identical CDR3. The chain has TRBV19 and TRBJ2-7; D might be TRBD1 or TRBD2, each matching 5 bases. CDR1 is LNHDA and CDR2 is SQIVND in the germline V gene (reference sequence). The CDR3 totals 13 residues. With 9 bases removed from V and 3 bases from J, the gap between germline ends came to 15 bases. DNA for the CDR3: TGTGCCAGCACGAGGGGTCCCCTCTACGAGCAGTACTTC. Translated, it gives CASTRGPLYEQYF.

In its sample, this clone was seen once. The chain carries TRBV10-3 and TRBJ1-6; 10 bases align to TRBD1. The V segment lost 6 bases and the J segment 0 bases; nucleotides outside the gene matches: 5. The CDR3 loop spans 17 amino acids. Germline V CDR1 and CDR2: ENHRY, SYGVKD. In DNA, the CDR3 is TGTGCCATCAGCGCGGGACAGGGGAGCTCCTATAATTCACCCCTCCACTTT. Translation gives CAISAGQGSSYNSPLHF.

This clone showed up just once. The rearrangement uses TRBV27 and TRBJ2-3, with D unclear. The CDR3 consists of 14 residues. V was clipped by 3 bases and J by 2 bases, with 9 bases between them. In germline, CDR1 is MNHEY, CDR2 SMNVEV (reference sequence). CDR3 bases: TGTGCCAGCAGTTTGGGGATTTCCACAGATACGCAGTATTTT. Translation gives CASSLGISTDTQYF.

V is TRBV10-1 and J is TRBJ2-7; D possibly corresponds to TRBD2 (6 bases). The CDR3 runs 15 residues. From germline, CDR1 is WNHNN and CDR2 SYGVQD (reference sequence). Trimming removed 10 bases from V and 2 bases from J, with 21 bases in between. CDR3 protein: CAKTRPGLSPYEQYF. The CDR3 DNA follows: TGCGCCAAAACTCGACCGGGACTGAGTCCCTACGAGCAGTACTTC.

The V call is TRBV6-5, the J call TRBJ2-3, with D possibly TRBD2 on 5 matching bases. V was cut by 10 bases and J by 3 bases, with 17 bases left in between. Per the germline V gene, CDR1 is MNHEY and CDR2 is SVGAGI. The length of the CDR3 is 14 residues. DNA for the CDR3: TGTGCCACTGCGGGCCGGGTCCCGACAGATACGCAGTATTTT. This codes for CATAGRVPTDTQYF.